A single sample gave rise to the 14 T cell receptor beta chains below, sequenced in a study of Ad26.COV2.S vaccination and SARS-CoV-2 variants. Sequencing used immunoSEQ multiplex PCR; TCRdb keeps in-frame clones, though not all of them. The sample consists of 350,000 to 500,000 clones, roughly 91% of them appearing once. As for treatment: around 19 received Ad26.COV2.S at low or high dose, single or two shots; roughly 5 received placebo; per-sample allocation not given. Sampling occurred on day 63 after the first vaccine or placebo injection. Sequencing was performed on peripheral blood, taken in a trial of Ad26.COV2.S vaccine versus placebo. These receptors all stem from a person aged 18-60 years who received the Ad26.COV2.S COVID-19 vaccine or a placebo.

V and J are TRBV28 and TRBJ2-2; weak D call: TRBD2 (7 bases). Per germline, CDR1 MDHEN and CDR2 SYDVKM. V was shortened by 1 base and J by 4 bases, with 10 bases between the two germline ends. The CDR3 is 15 amino acids. The CDR3 DNA reads as TGTGCCAGCAGTTTATTTGGGGGGGCCACCGGGGAGCTGTTTTTT. Translation gives CASSLFGGATGELFF.

This chain links TRBV7-9 with TRBJ1-3; D not resolved. Germline CDR1 and CDR2: SEHNR and FQNEAQ (reference sequence). V shed 5 bases and J shed 0 bases, with 11 bases lying between them. The CDR3 loop spans 15 amino acids. The CDR3 reads CASSLLEYSGNTIYF. CDR3 bases: TGTGCCAGCAGCCTCCTTGAATACTCTGGAAACACCATATATTTT.

This clone appeared a single time. The V and J genes are TRBV6-2 or TRBV6-3 and TRBJ2-3; 8 nucleotides align to TRBD2. Germline CDR1 MNHEY, CDR2 SVGEGT. CDR3 length: 14 amino acids. The V gene end was trimmed by 6 bases and the J gene end by 7 bases; junction bases not matched to a gene: 9. Here the CDR3 reads CASSTSGRSYTQYF. CDR3 sequence (DNA): TGTGCCAGCAGCACAAGCGGGAGATCGTATACGCAGTATTTT.

The chain recombines TRBV5-4 with TRBJ2-1; D remains unclear. CDR3 length: 13 residues. Trimming cost V 0 bases and J 8 bases, with 9 bases left between them. The germline gives CDR1 SGHNT, CDR2 YYREEE (reference sequence). CDR3 in amino acids: CASSLVWADEQFF. The CDR3 nucleotides read TGTGCCAGCAGCTTGGTGTGGGCCGATGAGCAGTTCTTC. Full variable domain (outside the CDR3, taken from reference TRBV5-4 and TRBJ2-1): ETGVTQSPTHLIKTRGQQVTLRCSSQSGHNTVSWYQQALGQGPQFIFQYYREEENGRGNFPPRFSGLQFPNYSSELNVNALELDDSALYLCASSLVWADEQFFGPGTRLTVL.

The chain employs TRBV9 and TRBJ2-2, with 7 bases fitting TRBD1. The V segment lost 3 bases and the J segment 0 bases; nucleotides outside the gene matches: 2. The V gene's germline CDR1 is SGDLS and CDR2 YYNGEE. The CDR3 extends over 15 amino acids. CDR3 nucleotide sequence: TGTGCCAGCAGCGGACAGGGAGCGAACACCGGGGAGCTGTTTTTT. This encodes CASSGQGANTGELFF.

The genes are TRBV5-1 and TRBJ1-4, with TRBD1 matching 8 bases. After removal of 3 bases from V and 5 bases from J, the junction contained 6 bases not matched to a gene. The CDR3 is 15 amino acids. Germline-derived CDR1 and CDR2 are SGHRS and YFSETQ. This CDR3 reads CASSSGTGPNEKLFF. In DNA form, the CDR3 reads TGCGCCAGCAGCTCCGGGACAGGCCCAAATGAAAAACTGTTTTTT.

This chain links TRBV4-2 with TRBJ2-1, with no clear D. Germline V CDR1 and CDR2: LGHNA, YNFKEQ. The length of the CDR3 is 15 residues. Deletions cut 3 bases from V and 2 bases from J, with 11 bases between. This chain's CDR3 is CASSQDTDAYNEQFF. The CDR3 DNA follows: TGTGCCAGCAGCCAGGATACCGACGCCTACAATGAGCAGTTCTTC.

J is TRBJ2-4 and V is TRBV11-2, with no clear D. This CDR3 comprises 13 residues. CDR1 SGHAT and CDR2 FQNNGV come from the germline V gene. V was clipped by 3 bases and J by 0 bases, with 3 bases between them. CDR3 sequence (DNA): TGTGCCAGCAGCTTGGAAGCCAAAAACATTCAGTACTTC. Encoded protein: CASSLEAKNIQYF.

The chain is built from TRBV9 and TRBJ2-7; 9 positions match TRBD1. With V trimmed by 0 bases and J by 5 bases, 9 bases remained unmatched. This CDR3 has 16 residues. The germline V gene encodes CDR1 SGDLS and CDR2 YYNGEE. CDR3 sequence (DNA): TGTGCCAGCAGCGTAGGGGAGGGACAGGGTATCCACGAGCAGTACTTC. Its protein is CASSVGEGQGIHEQYF.

The count of this clone is one. The genes are TRBV10-1 and TRBJ2-7, with TRBD1 as a possible D gene (7 bases). The germline V and J ends were trimmed by 7 bases and 3 bases, with 22 bases remaining between them. The CDR3 consists of 16 residues. Germline CDR1 reads WNHNN; CDR2 reads SYGVQD (reference sequence). CDR3 protein: CASKSHSAGGSYEQYF. CDR3 in DNA: TGCGCCAGCAAAAGTCACTCGGCAGGGGGGAGCTACGAGCAGTACTTC.

The chain combines TRBV15 with TRBJ2-5, with D possibly TRBD2 on 6 matching bases. The V and J ends lost 0 bases and 4 bases respectively, with 18 bases between them. The V gene's germline CDR1 is LNHNV and CDR2 YYDKDF (reference sequence). The CDR3 is 17 residues long. For the CDR3, the DNA is TGTGCCACCAGCAGAGATGGGGCTTTGGGGGGTGGAGAGACCCAGTACTTC. This sequence encodes CATSRDGALGGGETQYF.

J is TRBJ2-5 and V is TRBV6-5, with D perhaps assigned TRBD1 or TRBD2 (5 bases each). V was pared by 11 bases and J by 4 bases, with 20 bases between. CDR1 MNHEY and CDR2 SVGAGI come from the germline V gene. CDR3 length: 14 amino acids. CDR3 coding DNA: TGTGCCCTTCAGGGAGAGAGTCAGCCAGAGACCCAGTACTTC. It codes for CALQGESQPETQYF.

This chain connects TRBV6-2 or TRBV6-3 to TRBJ1-1, with D perhaps matching TRBD1 (5 bases). Trimming stripped 6 bases from V and 0 bases from J, with 17 bases between. CDR1 MNHEY and CDR2 SVGEGT come from the germline V gene. CDR3 length: 16 amino acids. The CDR3 DNA reads TGTGCCAGCAGCCCAACAGGTCTCAGCATGAACACTGAAGCTTTCTTT. Translating it yields CASSPTGLSMNTEAFF.

The rearrangement links TRBV14 to TRBJ2-7; TRBD2 matches 7 bases. Germline V gene lookup returns CDR1 SGHDN and CDR2 FVKESK. CDR3 length equals 14 residues. V dropped 4 bases and J dropped 3; count of bases not matched to a gene: 6. In DNA, the CDR3 is TGTGCCAGCAGCCCTCTAGCGGCCCACTACGAGCAGTACTTC. This translates into CASSPLAAHYEQYF.